These 4 T cell receptor beta chains were all obtained from the same sample, sequenced in a study of beta chain features in type 1 diabetes. The whole isolated RNA underwent reverse transcription, so sequencing captured expressed TCRB transcripts. TCRdb's copy holds only in-frame clones and misses some; the assay was immunoSEQ multiplex PCR. The sample contains over 700,000 clones, 17% of which appear only once. Input material: naive CD4+ T cells from blood. The receptor set was obtained from a woman between 18 and 29 years old in good health.

J is TRBJ1-2 and V is TRBV7-2; D perhaps matches TRBD1 (5 bases). Germline CDR1 and CDR2: SGHTA and FQGNSA. The CDR3 spans 13 residues. Trimming took 1 base from V and 8 from J, leaving 11 bases between them. Here the CDR3 reads CASSLVGATGYTF. The CDR3 DNA sequence: TGTGCCAGCAGCTTAGTAGGGGCCACAGGCTACACCTTC.

The chain has TRBV28 and TRBJ2-5; 8 bases are shared with TRBD2. After removal of 6 bases from V and 5 bases from J, the junction contained 11 bases not matched to a gene. The germline gives CDR1 MDHEN, CDR2 SYDVKM. CDR3 length: 15 residues. The CDR3 sequence: CASSQPGLGRETQYF. The CDR3 region has the DNA TGTGCCAGCAGCCAACCGGGACTAGGACGGGAGACCCAGTACTTC.

In nucleotides, the CDR3 is TGCGCCAGCAGCAAAAACCAGCGGGACGCTTCCTACAATGAGCAGTTCTTC. It is translated as CASSKNQRDASYNEQFF. V is TRBV5-1 and J is TRBJ2-1; 7 bases map to TRBD2. V lost 4 bases and J lost 1; bases outside the gene matches: 11. CDR1 and CDR2 from the germline V gene are SGHRS and YFSETQ. This CDR3 spans 17 amino acids.

This clone has only a few counts. This chain links TRBV2 with TRBJ2-5; D not certain. The germline V gene has CDR1 SNHLY and CDR2 FYNNEI. V lost 7 bases and J 5 bases, leaving 8 bases between the germline ends. The CDR3 totals 11 residues. As DNA, the CDR3 is TGTGCCAGCACCGAATGGGAGACCCAGTACTTC. Protein: CASTEWETQYF.